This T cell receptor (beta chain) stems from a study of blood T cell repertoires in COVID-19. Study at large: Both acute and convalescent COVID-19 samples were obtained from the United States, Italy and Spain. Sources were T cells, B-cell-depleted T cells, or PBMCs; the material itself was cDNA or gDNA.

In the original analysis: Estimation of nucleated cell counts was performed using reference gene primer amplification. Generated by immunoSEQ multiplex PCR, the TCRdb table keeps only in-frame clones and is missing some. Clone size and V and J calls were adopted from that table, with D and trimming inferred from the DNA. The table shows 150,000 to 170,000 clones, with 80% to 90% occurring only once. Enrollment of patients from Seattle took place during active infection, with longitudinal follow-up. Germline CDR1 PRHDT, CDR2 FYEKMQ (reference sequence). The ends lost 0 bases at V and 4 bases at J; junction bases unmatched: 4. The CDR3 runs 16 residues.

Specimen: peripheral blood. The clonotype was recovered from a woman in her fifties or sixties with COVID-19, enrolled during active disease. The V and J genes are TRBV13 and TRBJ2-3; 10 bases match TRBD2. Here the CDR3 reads CASSLGASGSPDTQYF. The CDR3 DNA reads TGTGCCAGCAGCTTAGGCGCTAGCGGGAGCCCAGATACGCAGTATTTT. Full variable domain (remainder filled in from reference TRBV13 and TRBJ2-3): AAGVIQSPRHLIKEKRETATLKCYPIPRHDTVYWYQQGPGQDPQFLISFYEKMQSDKGSIPDRFSAQQFSDYHSELNMSSLELGDSALYFCASSLGASGSPDTQYFGPGTRLTVL.